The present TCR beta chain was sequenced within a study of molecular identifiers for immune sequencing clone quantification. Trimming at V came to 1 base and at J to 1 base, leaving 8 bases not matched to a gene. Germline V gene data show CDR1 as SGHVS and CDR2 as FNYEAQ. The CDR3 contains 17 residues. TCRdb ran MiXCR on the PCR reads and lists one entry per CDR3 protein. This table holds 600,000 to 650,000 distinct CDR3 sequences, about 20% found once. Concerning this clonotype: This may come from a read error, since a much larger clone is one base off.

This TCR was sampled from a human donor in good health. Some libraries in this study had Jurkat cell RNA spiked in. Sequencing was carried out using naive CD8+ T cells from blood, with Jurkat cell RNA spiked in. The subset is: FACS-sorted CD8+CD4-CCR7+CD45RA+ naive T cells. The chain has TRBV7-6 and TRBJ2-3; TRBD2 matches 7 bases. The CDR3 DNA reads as TGTGCCAGCAGCTTAGTGGTCTTCCGGGGGGGCACAGATACGCAGTATTTT. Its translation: CASSLVVFRGGTDTQYF.